The 11 T cell receptor beta chains below come from one sample, sequenced in a study of T cells in Graves' hyperthyroidism and ophthalmopathy. Using RNA transcripts as the source, TCR beta CDR3 regions were amplified. The HTBI primer set was used in a first-round RT-PCR of the TCR CDR3. TCRdb recomputed calls from the multiplex PCR reads with MiXCR, one row per CDR3 protein. Among 540,000 or so distinct CDR3 sequences, around 42% were seen once, and the ten largest hold over 15%. The specimen was peripheral blood or thyroid tissue (not recorded which). The receptors stem from an adult woman with Graves' disease, either hyperthyroidism or ophthalmopathy (not recorded which).

This chain links TRBV10-3 with TRBJ1-4; a weak D match, TRBD1 (5 bases). The CDR3 extends over 15 amino acids. Germline loops: CDR1 ENHRY, CDR2 SYGVKD. The V and J ends lost 0 bases and 5 bases respectively, with 10 bases between them. CDR3 sequence reads: CAISESRRENEKLFF. The CDR3 DNA reads as TGTGCCATCAGTGAGTCGCGCAGGGAAAATGAAAAACTGTTTTTT.

This clonotype was seen ten or more times. The genes are TRBV7-9 and TRBJ2-7, with D perhaps given as TRBD1 or TRBD2 (5 bases each). The CDR3 has 15 amino acids. Trimming removed 10 bases at V and 3 bases at J, with 22 bases between. The germline V gene encodes CDR1 SEHNR and CDR2 FQNEAQ (reference sequence). The CDR3, as DNA: TGTGCCACCCTGGGAAGTTCGAGGGGCGGCTACGAGCAGTACTTC. It specifies CATLGSSRGGYEQYF.

The table lists this clonotype with many counts. This chain connects TRBV2 to TRBJ1-2; D is uncertain. Germline CDR1 and CDR2: SNHLY and FYNNEI. The CDR3 runs 13 residues. V lost 8 bases, J lost 8 bases, and 18 bases lay in between. The CDR3 sequence: CASSTPTLSGYTF. In DNA, the CDR3 is TGTGCCAGCTCCACCCCCACTTTGAGCGGCTACACCTTC.

The rearrangement uses TRBV20-1 and TRBJ2-3; D is unclear. From germline, CDR1 is DFQATT and CDR2 SNEGSKA (reference sequence). V lost 1 base and J lost 2, with 10 bases in between. CDR3 length: 14 residues. The CDR3 DNA reads as TGCAGTGCTAGAGGTCCTAGATCCACAGATACGCAGTATTTT. Its translation is CSARGPRSTDTQYF.

This chain links TRBV7-7 with TRBJ1-5, with D maybe TRBD1 (5 bases). Between the trimmed V and J ends, which lost 6 bases and 0 bases, there was a span of 12 bases. The length of the CDR3 is 15 residues. CDR1 SSHAT and CDR2 FNYEAQ come from the germline V gene (reference sequence). Written as DNA, the CDR3 is TGTGCCAGCAGATCAGGGTGGTATAGCAATCAGCCCCAGCATTTT. Its translation: CASRSGWYSNQPQHF.

CDR3 DNA sequence: TGCGCCAGCAGTGAGCAGTATAATGAAAAACTGTTTTTT. Its protein product is CASSEQYNEKLFF. The V call is TRBV10-2, the J call TRBJ1-4; D unresolved. Germline lookup yields CDR1 WSHSY and CDR2 SAAADI. V was clipped by 2 bases and J by 4 bases, with 5 bases between them. The CDR3 covers 13 residues.

This clonotype was counted many times. This chain uses TRBV20-1 with TRBJ1-1; D gene unclear. The CDR3 loop spans 16 amino acids. The ends were cut back, 6 bases at V and 7 bases at J, with 27 bases in the middle. The germline V gene encodes CDR1 DFQATT and CDR2 SNEGSKA (reference sequence). The CDR3, as DNA: TGCAGTGCCAGTGCGCGGGTAGGAAGGAGGCCCTATGAAGCTTTCTTT. Its protein product is CSASARVGRRPYEAFF.

The chain is built from TRBV19 and TRBJ1-5; 11 bases are a match to TRBD1. CDR1 and CDR2 (germline): LNHDA, SQIVND (reference sequence). The V and J ends lost 7 bases and 1 base, in that order; junction bases with no gene match: 3. This CDR3 spans 15 amino acids. CDR3 loop: CASIGTGGSNQPQHF. The DNA for the CDR3 is TGTGCCAGTATCGGGACAGGGGGAAGCAATCAGCCCCAGCATTTT.

This clonotype was detected only a few times. This sequence joins TRBV28 and TRBJ1-6; a weak D match, TRBD1 (5 bases). Per germline, CDR1 MDHEN and CDR2 SYDVKM. V lost 6 bases and J lost 6, with 6 bases in between. CDR3 length: 12 residues. The CDR3 region is CASRGLNSPLHF. In nucleotides, the CDR3 is TGTGCCAGCAGGGGGCTTAATTCACCCCTCCACTTT.

V is TRBV20-1 and J is TRBJ2-2; D ambiguous. V lost 4 bases and J 1 base, leaving 7 bases between the germline ends. The CDR3 is made up of 13 amino acids. Germline V gene data show CDR1 as DFQATT and CDR2 as SNEGSKA (reference sequence). In DNA, the CDR3 is TGCAGTGCTAAGGGTATGAACACCGGGGAGCTGTTTTTT. This gives the protein CSAKGMNTGELFF.

J is TRBJ1-2 and V is TRBV25-1; 9 bases are a match to TRBD1. CDR3 length: 12 amino acids. Trimming took 7 bases from V and 7 from J; bases not matched to a gene: 4. Germline-derived CDR1 and CDR2 are MGHDK and SYGVNS. The CDR3 loop is CASTKTGGGYTF. Here the CDR3 DNA reads TGTGCCAGCACGAAGACAGGGGGTGGCTACACCTTC.